The 12 T cell receptor beta chains given below trace back to one sample, sequenced in a study of CD8+ T cells in alopecia areata (dated by TCRdb to 2016 to 2018). This specimen's treatment or condition label, per the study, means: oral pan-JAK inhibitor, 5-10 mg twice daily. Library method: the immunoSEQ multiplex PCR assay. RNA was extracted from all samples and reverse transcribed into cDNA as template for TCR sequencing. Entries here come from immuneACCESS through TCRdb and include only in-frame sequences with V and J called. Some clones fail to appear in such tables; in the studies checked, an unresolved V gene covers under half of the shortfall, and the cause of the remainder is unknown. This sample lists roughly 250,000 clones; around three fifths were detected once. The top ten clonotypes cover around 0.84% of the sample. The material was CD4+ T cells sorted from blood, obtained at approximately week 52, from a patient treated with tofacitinib. The receptors originated from a human donor with alopecia areata.

This CDR3 is CASSGTYEQYF. The CDR3 DNA reads TGCGCCAGCAGCGGAACCTACGAGCAGTACTTC. This chain links TRBV5-1 with TRBJ2-7; D unresolved. Between the trimmed V and J ends, which lost 4 bases and 2 bases, there was a span of 4 bases. Germline V gene sequence: CDR1 SGHRS, CDR2 YFSETQ. The length of the CDR3 is 11 residues.

This chain connects TRBV9 to TRBJ1-2; perhaps TRBD1 as D (6 bases). The germline V and J ends were trimmed by 0 bases and 1 base, with 10 bases remaining between them. The CDR3 sequence is 15 residues long. Germline V gene sequence: CDR1 SGDLS, CDR2 YYNGEE. CDR3 region: CASSVGGHLNYGYTF. The CDR3 coding sequence is TGTGCCAGCAGCGTAGGGGGACACCTTAACTATGGCTACACCTTC.

The rearrangement links TRBV30 to TRBJ2-2, with TRBD2 matching 10 bases. Germline V gene sequence: CDR1 GTSNPN, CDR2 SVGIG (reference sequence). V trimming: 3 bases; J trimming: 2 bases; junction bases outside the gene matches: 6. CDR3 length: 16 residues. In DNA, the CDR3 is TGTGCCTGGAGCAGGAGGACTAGCGGTAACACCGGGGAGCTGTTTTTT. Amino acid sequence: CAWSRRTSGNTGELFF. Full variable domain (outside the CDR3, taken from reference TRBV30 and TRBJ2-2): SQTIHQWPATLVQPVGSPLSLECTVEGTSNPNLYWYRQAAGRGLQLLFYSVGIGQISSEVPQNLSASRPQDRQFILSSKKLLLSDSGFYLCAWSRRTSGNTGELFFGEGSRLTVL.

J is TRBJ1-2 and V is TRBV7-2, with TRBD1 matching 10 bases. The CDR3 spans 15 residues. The germline gives CDR1 SGHTA, CDR2 FQGNSA. Germline trimming cut 3 bases from V and 5 bases from J; bases unmatched to any gene: 6. CDR3 protein: CASSLARDRGYGYTF. In DNA, the CDR3 is TGTGCCAGCAGCTTGGCCCGGGACAGGGGTTATGGCTACACCTTC.

The chain has TRBV7-2 and TRBJ1-2, with 9 bases that match TRBD1. Germline-derived CDR1 and CDR2 are SGHTA and FQGNSA. Unmatched junction bases numbered 4, after V lost 2 bases and J lost 6 bases. This CDR3 has 14 residues. CDR3 loop: CASSLRTGADGYTF. For the CDR3, the DNA is TGTGCCAGCAGCTTAAGGACAGGGGCCGATGGCTACACCTTC.

On this clone: At one end, the junction sequence differs from germline, possibly due to a read error. V and J are TRBV7-2 and TRBJ2-3; D is uncertain. Germline values: CDR1 SGHTA, CDR2 FQGNSA. CDR3 length: 11 amino acids. The CDR3 protein is CASSFSALTVF. For the CDR3, the DNA is TGTGCCAGCAGCTTTTCCGCGCTTACCGTTTTT.

The chain recombines TRBV5-1 with TRBJ1-2; TRBD1 agrees at 7 bases. Germline-derived CDR1 and CDR2 are SGHRS and YFSETQ. This CDR3 has 13 amino acids. V lost 4 bases and J lost 4; bases outside the gene matches: 4. The CDR3 reads CASSPRTGYGYTF. CDR3 bases: TGCGCCAGCAGCCCTCGGACAGGCTATGGCTACACCTTC.

The rearrangement links TRBV29-1 to TRBJ1-1, with no clear D. This CDR3 spans 13 amino acids. CDR1 and CDR2 from the germline V gene are SQVTM and ANQGSEA. Trimming shortened V by 4 bases and J by 4 bases, and 13 bases separated the two germline ends. CDR3 nucleotides: TGCAGCGTTGTGTCCCAGGAGTTCACTGAAGCTTTCTTT. It translates to CSVVSQEFTEAFF.

The genes are TRBV9 and TRBJ2-2; 9 nucleotides agree with TRBD1. Unmatched junction bases numbered 5, after V lost 4 bases and J lost 4 bases. The CDR3 totals 15 residues. Per the germline V gene, CDR1 is SGDLS and CDR2 is YYNGEE. CDR3 loop: CASSPVTGGTGELFF. Here the CDR3 DNA reads TGTGCCAGCAGCCCAGTGACAGGGGGCACCGGGGAGCTGTTTTTT.

The V and J genes are TRBV9 and TRBJ2-5; 7 bases line up with TRBD1. The CDR3 covers 14 residues. J lost 4 bases, V lost 3 bases, and 6 bases had no gene match. Per the germline V gene, CDR1 is SGDLS and CDR2 is YYNGEE. The CDR3 bases are TGTGCCAGCAGCGCTCGGACAGGAAGAGAGACCCAGTACTTC. Residues: CASSARTGRETQYF.

This clone was found a few times. The CDR3 spells CASSVAWAGQGQETQYF. For the CDR3, the DNA is TGTGCCAGCAGCGTAGCTTGGGCCGGACAGGGTCAAGAGACCCAGTACTTC. This chain connects TRBV9 to TRBJ2-5; 8 bases agree with TRBD1. The germline V gene encodes CDR1 SGDLS and CDR2 YYNGEE. This CDR3 has 17 residues. Unmatched junction bases numbered 9, after V lost 0 bases and J lost 2 bases.

This clone was counted a few times. V and J are TRBV6-1 and TRBJ2-1; 7 bases are shared with TRBD2. The CDR3 contains 13 residues. Looked up from germline, CDR1 is MNHNS and CDR2 is SASEGT. V lost 11 bases, J lost 5 bases, and 9 bases stayed unmatched. The CDR3 DNA reads as TGTGCCGGGCAAGGGGCGGGGGACAATGAGCAGTTCTTC. Its translation is CAGQGAGDNEQFF.